The 23 T cell receptor beta chains in this list originate from one sample, sequenced in a study of shared clonotypes between healthy human individuals. Assay used: immunoSEQ multiplex PCR; TCRdb lists only in-frame clones, some missing. This sample has over 950,000 clones; 77% occur once, and the top ten carry more than 0.85%. Sequenced: memory CD4+ T cells from PBMCs. Subset denoted: CD45RA-negative fraction. The source is a man aged 18 to 35 in good health. Some clones in this sample may be carry-over from other donors' samples.

The chain employs TRBV18 and TRBJ2-2; D perhaps matches TRBD2 (6 bases). This CDR3 is built from 16 residues. Germline-derived CDR1 and CDR2 are KGHSH and LQKENI. V was pared by 1 base and J by 6 bases, with 15 bases between. The chain's CDR3 is CASSPRGGYGAGELFF. CDR3 bases: TGTGCCAGCTCACCACGTGGAGGGTATGGGGCCGGGGAGCTGTTTTTT.

The J gene is TRBJ2-3, the V gene TRBV5-5; D unresolved. The CDR3 contains 15 residues. V lost 2 bases to trimming and J lost 2 bases, with 12 bases between them. The V gene's germline CDR1 is SGHKS and CDR2 YYEKEE (reference sequence). This CDR3 is CASSFTRRSTDTQYF. CDR3 in DNA: TGTGCCAGCAGCTTCACCAGAAGGTCCACAGATACGCAGTATTTT. The variable domain in full, completed from reference TRBV5-5 and TRBJ2-3, reads DAGVTQSPTHLIKTRGQQVTLRCSPISGHKSVSWYQQVLGQGPQFIFQYYEKEERGRGNFPDRFSARQFPNYSSELNVNALLLGDSALYLCASSFTRRSTDTQYFGPGTRLTVL.

The chain is built from TRBV5-4 and TRBJ2-1, with D perhaps matching TRBD2 (5 bases). Per the germline V gene, CDR1 is SGHNT and CDR2 is YYREEE (reference sequence). The V and J ends lost 4 bases and 0 bases respectively, with 17 bases between them. There are 17 residues in the CDR3. The CDR3 spells CASSPPGGQSSYNEQFF. CDR3 nucleotide sequence: TGTGCCAGCAGCCCTCCGGGCGGGCAGAGCTCCTACAATGAGCAGTTCTTC.

The rearrangement uses TRBV4-1 and TRBJ1-2; 9 nucleotides agree with TRBD1. V shed 3 bases, J shed 7 bases, and the junction held 6 bases outside the gene matches. The CDR3 is 14 residues long. Germline loops: CDR1 MGHRA, CDR2 YSYEKL. The CDR3 DNA reads TGCGCCAGCAGCCATCAAACGACAGGGGGTGGCTACACCTTC. Translating gives CASSHQTTGGGYTF.

The rearrangement links TRBV11-3 to TRBJ2-7; no firm D call. This CDR3 contains 14 residues. V was pared by 3 bases and J by 6 bases, with 15 bases between. Germline values: CDR1 SGHNT, CDR2 YENEEA. CDR3 region: CASSFGRASGEQYF. CDR3 sequence (DNA): TGTGCCAGCAGCTTCGGTCGGGCTTCGGGCGAGCAGTACTTC.

This clone has a single count. The chain employs TRBV6-1 and TRBJ2-5, with D possibly being TRBD2 (5 bases). This CDR3 contains 15 residues. Germline loops: CDR1 MNHNS, CDR2 SASEGT. V dropped 2 bases and J dropped 1 base, with 11 bases sitting between them. The CDR3 region is CASSELDSSQETQYF. The CDR3 DNA sequence: TGTGCCAGCAGTGAATTGGACTCCTCCCAAGAGACCCAGTACTTC.

V and J are TRBV4-3 and TRBJ1-1; no clear D. From germline, CDR1 is LGHNA and CDR2 YSLEER. The CDR3 totals 12 residues. V lost 3 bases to trimming and J lost 6 bases, with 8 bases between them. The CDR3 here is CASSQGRSEAFF. The DNA of the CDR3 is TGCGCCAGCAGCCAGGGCAGATCTGAAGCTTTCTTT.

The chain is built from TRBV27 and TRBJ2-7, with no clear D. V dropped 0 bases and J dropped 0 bases, with 6 bases sitting between them. The CDR3 runs to 14 residues. CDR1 is MNHEY and CDR2 is SMNVEV in the germline V gene (reference sequence). CDR3 nucleotides: TGTGCCAGCAGTTTATCGGTTAACTCCTACGAGCAGTACTTC. Translated, it gives CASSLSVNSYEQYF.

The genes are TRBV5-1 and TRBJ2-6, with 8 bases identical to TRBD2. The ends lost 5 bases at V and 0 bases at J; junction bases unmatched: 4. The CDR3 extends over 16 amino acids. The germline CDR1 and CDR2 sequences are SGHRS and YFSETQ. CDR3 DNA: TGCGCCAGCAGTAGCGGGGTCTACTCTGGGGCCAACGTCCTGACTTTC. This translates into CASSSGVYSGANVLTF.

For this clone: The sample has other DNA sequences that encode this CDR3 too. The chain links TRBV20-1 to TRBJ2-3; the D is unclear. Germline CDR1 reads DFQATT; CDR2 reads SNEGSKA (reference sequence). This CDR3 region has 11 residues. V shed 1 base and J shed 6 bases, with 5 bases lying between them. CDR3 DNA: TGCAGTGCTAGAGTTGGGGATACGCAGTATTTT. This encodes CSARVGDTQYF.

A few counts support this clone. This chain's CDR3 is CASSSLLGTEAFF. The CDR3 DNA reads TGTGCCAGCAGCTCCTTGTTGGGCACTGAAGCTTTCTTT. V gene TRBV7-2 combines with J gene TRBJ1-1; D call uncertain. Germline V gene data show CDR1 as SGHTA and CDR2 as FQGNSA. V was clipped by 4 bases and J by 4 bases, with 10 bases between them. CDR3 length equals 13 residues.

Here the CDR3 DNA reads TGCGCCAGCAGCTTGGCCAGGGGCCAGACTGGGGCCAACGTCCTGACTTTC. Its protein product is CASSLARGQTGANVLTF. The gene calls are TRBV5-1 and TRBJ2-6; TRBD1 is a possible D gene (6 bases). V lost 0 bases, J lost 2 bases, and 12 bases lay in between. Per the germline V gene, CDR1 is SGHRS and CDR2 is YFSETQ. The CDR3 is 17 amino acids.

This sequence joins TRBV27 and TRBJ2-7; D possibly matches TRBD1 or TRBD2 (5 bases each). Per the germline V gene, CDR1 is MNHEY and CDR2 is SMNVEV (reference sequence). Between the trimmed V and J ends, which lost 8 bases and 3 bases, there was a span of 14 bases. This CDR3 has 13 residues. The CDR3 here is CASGTSGYYEQYF. The CDR3 DNA sequence: TGTGCCAGCGGGACCTCAGGGTACTACGAGCAGTACTTC.

The CDR3 here is CASTHPQGGGQFF. DNA of the CDR3: TGTGCCAGCACCCACCCCCAGGGGGGGGGACAGTTCTTC. The chain carries TRBV6-5 and TRBJ2-1, with D possibly being TRBD1 or TRBD2 (7 bases each). Germline CDR1 MNHEY, CDR2 SVGAGI. This CDR3 spans 13 amino acids. V was pared by 7 bases and J by 13 bases, with 20 bases between.

The rearrangement links TRBV6-1 to TRBJ2-7; 7 bases map to TRBD1. This CDR3 has 17 amino acids. Per the germline V gene, CDR1 is MNHNS and CDR2 is SASEGT. V dropped 4 bases and J dropped 5; count of bases not matched to a gene: 17. CDR3: CASSASKRGTGVHEQYF. Here the CDR3 DNA reads TGTGCCAGCAGTGCATCGAAACGAGGAACAGGGGTCCACGAGCAGTACTTC.

This rearrangement joins TRBV2 to TRBJ2-6; TRBD1 agrees at 8 bases. CDR3 length: 18 residues. With V trimmed by 5 bases and J by 1 base, 10 bases remained unmatched. CDR1 is SNHLY, CDR2 FYNNEI, per germline. CDR3 residues: CASSLVRTGLSGANVLTF. In DNA, the CDR3 is TGTGCCAGCAGTCTGGTTCGGACAGGGTTGTCTGGGGCCAACGTCCTGACTTTC.

Worth noting for this clone: This may be a read error, as it is one base from a much larger clone. Within the sample, other DNA sequences also encode this same CDR3. The rearrangement uses TRBV7-9 and TRBJ1-5; D is unclear. Germline V CDR1 and CDR2: SEHNR, FQNEAQ (reference sequence). Trimming shortened V by 1 base and J by 6 bases, and 4 bases separated the two germline ends. CDR3 length: 12 amino acids. The CDR3 DNA reads as TGTGCCAGCAGCTTAGAGAGTCAGCCCCAGCATTTT. This translates into CASSLESQPQHF.

The chain is built from TRBV28 and TRBJ2-3; D is perhaps TRBD1 (5 bases). V was trimmed by 6 bases and J by 2 bases, leaving 15 bases between them. The CDR3 totals 15 residues. Germline CDR1 and CDR2: MDHEN and SYDVKM. The CDR3 nucleotides are TGTGCCAGCAGCCCGGACATTAGGGACACAGATACGCAGTATTTT. Translating it yields CASSPDIRDTDTQYF. The entire variable domain, with the rest obtained from reference TRBV28 and TRBJ2-3, is as follows: DVKVTQSSRYLVKRTGEKVFLECVQDMDHENMFWYRQDPGLGLRLIYFSYDVKMKEKGDIPEGYSVSREKKERFSLILESASTNQTSMYLCASSPDIRDTDTQYFGPGTRLTVL.

The chain has TRBV4-1 and TRBJ2-1, with 7 bases that match TRBD2. The CDR3 runs 16 residues. With V trimmed by 5 bases and J by 7 bases, 14 bases remained unmatched. Germline values: CDR1 MGHRA, CDR2 YSYEKL. CDR3 nucleotide sequence: TGCGCCAGCAGCTCCCGGCGCGGGAGTGAGAGGAATGAGCAGTTCTTC. It specifies CASSSRRGSERNEQFF.

In this sample, this clone turned up many times. The chain carries TRBV10-3 and TRBJ2-7; 11 bases map to TRBD1. Germline-derived CDR1 and CDR2 are ENHRY and SYGVKD. The CDR3 is made up of 12 amino acids. V trimming: 6 bases; J trimming: 12 bases; junction bases outside the gene matches: 7. CDR3 DNA sequence: TGTGCCATCAGCCCCGGGACAGGGGGTCCGTACTTC. Amino acids: CAISPGTGGPYF.

V gene TRBV28 combines with J gene TRBJ2-1; 11 positions agree with TRBD2. Germline V gene sequence: CDR1 MDHEN, CDR2 SYDVKM. J gave up 6 bases and V 7 bases, and 5 bases lay outside the gene matches. The CDR3 contains 14 residues. CDR3 protein: CASTLAGGGNEQFF. The CDR3 region has the DNA TGTGCCAGCACCTTAGCGGGAGGGGGCAATGAGCAGTTCTTC.

This clone was recorded many times. This sample also contains other DNA sequences that code for the same CDR3. The V call is TRBV14, the J call TRBJ2-5; no clear D gene. This CDR3 spans 11 amino acids. Trimming shortened V by 0 bases and J by 7 bases, and 3 bases separated the two germline ends. In germline, CDR1 is SGHDN, CDR2 FVKESK. The CDR3 here is CASSQEGTQYF. The CDR3 DNA follows: TGTGCCAGCAGCCAAGAGGGGACCCAGTACTTC.

The J gene is TRBJ2-1, the V gene TRBV28; TRBD2 aligns across 16 bases. The CDR3 extends over 17 amino acids. V lost 5 bases and J lost 4; bases outside the gene matches: 5. Germline V gives CDR1 MDHEN, CDR2 SYDVKM. The CDR3 DNA reads TGTGCCAGCAGTGGGACTAGCGGGAGGGCCAGTTACAATGAGCAGTTCTTC. This sequence encodes CASSGTSGRASYNEQFF.